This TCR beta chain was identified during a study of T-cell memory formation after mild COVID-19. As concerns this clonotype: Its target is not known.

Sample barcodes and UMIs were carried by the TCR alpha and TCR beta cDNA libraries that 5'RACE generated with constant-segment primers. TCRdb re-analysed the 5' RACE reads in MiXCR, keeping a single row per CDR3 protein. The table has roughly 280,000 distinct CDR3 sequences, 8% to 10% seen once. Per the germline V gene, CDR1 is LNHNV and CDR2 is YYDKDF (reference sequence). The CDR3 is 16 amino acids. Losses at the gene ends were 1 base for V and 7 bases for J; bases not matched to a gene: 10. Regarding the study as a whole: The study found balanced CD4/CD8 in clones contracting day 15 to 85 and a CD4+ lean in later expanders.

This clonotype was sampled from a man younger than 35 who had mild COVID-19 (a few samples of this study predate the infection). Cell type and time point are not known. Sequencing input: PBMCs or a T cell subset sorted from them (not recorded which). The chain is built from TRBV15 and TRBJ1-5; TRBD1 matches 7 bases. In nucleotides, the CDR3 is TGTGCCACCAGCAGAGCCGGAACAGGGGATAGGCAGCCCCAGCATTTT. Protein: CATSRAGTGDRQPQHF.